This T cell receptor beta chain was sequenced in a study of blood T cell repertoires in COVID-19. Study context: COVID-19 samples from acute and convalescent phases originated in the United States, Italy and Spain. Sample material is recorded as cDNA or gDNA derived from T cells, B-cell-depleted T cells, or PBMCs.

Trimming stripped 2 bases from V and 5 bases from J, with 10 bases between. The germline V gene encodes CDR1 SGHTA and CDR2 FQGTGA. The CDR3 is made up of 14 amino acids. In the original analysis: Estimated nucleated cell counts came from reference gene primer amplification. Produced via immunoSEQ multiplex PCR; TCRdb's table is partial and in-frame only. The V and J calls and clone size are taken from that table; D and trimming were inferred from the DNA. The sample lists roughly 140,000 clones, about four fifths seen once, with just over 0.55% in the top ten. The chain recombines TRBV7-3 with TRBJ2-1, with TRBD1 as a possible D gene (5 bases). Sequenced sample: peripheral blood. The TCR originated in a man in his fifties or sixties with acute or convalescent COVID-19. This chain's CDR3 is CASSLGAVNNEQFF. The CDR3 bases are TGTGCCAGCAGCTTAGGGGCTGTTAACAATGAGCAGTTCTTC.